This T cell receptor beta chain derives from a study of T cell changes during pregnancy in multiple sclerosis. Using immunoSEQ multiplex PCR, the repertoire was profiled, and TCRdb retains in-frame clones only, with some absent. The sample lists about 19,000 clones; 88% were seen once. Germline V gene data show CDR1 as MNHNY and CDR2 as SVGAGI (reference sequence). V lost 5 bases, J lost 8 bases, and 7 bases lay in between. There are 11 residues in the CDR3. This clone was seen only once. The sample consisted of CD8+ T cells from peripheral blood mononuclear cells, taken after pregnancy. The origin of this receptor is a female donor in good health, enrolled as a control in a pregnancy study. The V gene is TRBV6-6, the J gene TRBJ1-3; D is unclear. The CDR3 DNA sequence: TGTGCCAGCAGTACGGTGGACACCATATATTTT. The encoded protein is CASSTVDTIYF.